Presented here are 3 T cell receptor beta chains from one specimen sequenced in a study of blood T cell repertoires in COVID-19. The data were produced by immunoSEQ multiplex PCR, yet TCRdb's version contains in-frame clones alone and is incomplete. The repertoire holds more than 100,000 clones, with approximately 90% as singletons. The sequencing input was peripheral blood. Receptor source: a man aged 50-59 years with active or convalescent COVID-19.

The CDR3 DNA follows: TGCGCCAGCAGCTTGGCCCCGACAGGGGGCGAGCAGTACTTC. Its protein product is CASSLAPTGGEQYF. V is TRBV5-1 and J is TRBJ2-7; 9 nucleotides agree with TRBD1. V gave up 0 bases and J gave up 6 bases; unmatched junction bases: 4. Germline assignment: CDR1 SGHRS and CDR2 YFSETQ. The CDR3 totals 14 residues.

The rearrangement joins TRBV19 to TRBJ1-5; D unresolved. The germline V gene has CDR1 LNHDA and CDR2 SQIVND (reference sequence). Trimming pared 8 bases from V and 3 bases from J, leaving 14 bases between. This CDR3 is built from 14 residues. The CDR3, as DNA: TGTGCCAGTTCCCCTGGGCAGGTCAATCAGCCCCAGCATTTT. Translated, it gives CASSPGQVNQPQHF.

The V gene is TRBV28, the J gene TRBJ2-7; 8 positions match TRBD2. The V segment lost 5 bases and the J segment 0 bases; nucleotides outside the gene matches: 3. CDR1 is MDHEN, CDR2 SYDVKM, per germline. The CDR3 has 14 residues. The CDR3 DNA follows: TGTGCCAGCAGTGGGAGCGGGAGCTCCTACGAGCAGTACTTC. Residues: CASSGSGSSYEQYF. Full variable domain (remainder filled in from reference TRBV28 and TRBJ2-7): DVKVTQSSRYLVKRTGEKVFLECVQDMDHENMFWYRQDPGLGLRLIYFSYDVKMKEKGDIPEGYSVSREKKERFSLILESASTNQTSMYLCASSGSGSSYEQYFGPGTRLTVT.